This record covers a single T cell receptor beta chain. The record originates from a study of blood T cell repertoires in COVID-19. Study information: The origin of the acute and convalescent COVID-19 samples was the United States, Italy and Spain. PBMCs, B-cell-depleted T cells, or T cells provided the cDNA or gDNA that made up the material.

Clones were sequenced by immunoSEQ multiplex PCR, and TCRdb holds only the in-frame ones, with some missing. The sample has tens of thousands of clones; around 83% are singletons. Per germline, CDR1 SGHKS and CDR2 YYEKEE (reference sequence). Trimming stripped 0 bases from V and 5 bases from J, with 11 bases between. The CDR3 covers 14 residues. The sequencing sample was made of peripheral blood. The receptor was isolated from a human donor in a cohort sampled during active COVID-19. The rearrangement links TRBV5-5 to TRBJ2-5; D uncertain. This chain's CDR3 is CASSLERRTETQYF. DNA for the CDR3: TGTGCCAGCAGCTTGGAACGCAGAACGGAGACCCAGTACTTC.